This T cell receptor beta chain was captured by sequencing in a study of shared clonotypes between healthy human individuals. General observations from the study: A generally larger estimated richness was seen in naive subsets than in memory subsets.

Note on this clone: Its antigen is not identified. This specimen includes other DNA sequences encoding the same CDR3.

The protocol was immunoSEQ multiplex PCR, while the TCRdb copy is restricted to in-frame clones and leaves out a portion. The sample lists fewer than 2.5 million clones; approximately 93% were seen once. This CDR3 is built from 14 residues. Germline V gene data show CDR1 as SEHNR and CDR2 as FQNEAQ (reference sequence). Losses at the gene ends were 5 bases for V and 2 bases for J; bases not matched to a gene: 4. The sequence came from a man between 18 and 29 years old in good health. Some clones in this sample may be carry-over from other donors' samples. The genes are TRBV7-9 and TRBJ2-3; 7 bases are a match to TRBD1. The sample taken for sequencing was naive CD4+ T cells from PBMCs. Described subset: CD45RA+ positively selected. Written as DNA, the CDR3 is TGTGCCAGCAGCCTTGACAGGGTCACAGATACGCAGTATTTT. As protein: CASSLDRVTDTQYF.